The clone carrying this T cell receptor beta chain has at least ten counts. Its target is not known. The template for TCR beta VDJ and CDR3 sequence profiling was genomic DNA. TCRdb analysed the reads with MiXCR anew, one entry per CDR3 protein. The sample records some 170,000 distinct CDR3 sequences, 45% to 55% being singletons. An expansion of CD8+CD57+ cells by flow cytometry had been shown in patients chosen for sequencing. Every patient had severe acquired aplastic anemia. CDR3 length equals 16 residues. Germline CDR1 reads SGDLS; CDR2 reads YYNGEE. Trimming took 0 bases from V and 10 from J, leaving 17 bases between them. The sample is drawn from a study of CD8+CD57+ T cells in acquired aplastic anemia. Study at large: Yields of DNA that came from sorted CD4+ and CD8+ cells averaged roughly 3.2 ug.

Study-level points and caveats: Overlap between patients and controls comprised about 28 CD8+ CDR3 sequences.

The rearrangement joins TRBV9 to TRBJ1-6; the D gene is possibly TRBD1 (5 bases). Sample: sorted CD4+, CD8+, or CD8+CD57+ T cells (not recorded which) from PBMCs. The receptor was derived from a human donor with aplastic anemia. The CDR3 loop reads CASSVAGWGVRSPLHF. The DNA of the CDR3 is TGTGCCAGCAGCGTAGCTGGGTGGGGGGTCAGATCACCCCTCCACTTT.